The rows below give T cell receptor beta chains drawn from one sample of a study of PD-1 blockade in classical Hodgkin lymphoma. Sequencing used immunoSEQ multiplex PCR; TCRdb keeps in-frame clones, though not all of them. The repertoire has 95,000 to 120,000 clones, roughly nine tenths of them found once; the top ten carry just under 20%. The sequences come from peripheral blood mononuclear cells (PBMCs), collected before the second cycle of nivolumab. These receptors all come from a human donor with classical Hodgkin lymphoma. The CDR3 runs from the conserved cysteine through the conserved F or W. Each record gives: clone size, J gene, V gene, D gene, CDR3 DNA, CDR3 protein. The D gene is left open where the match is weak. Size is omitted from some rows. Given values are once, few, many or a class for expanded clones.

>-|TRBJ2-3|TRBV9|TRBD2
TGTGCCAGCAGCCCGGGACTAGCGGGAGTCGCAGATACGCAGTATTTT
CASSPGLAGVADTQYF
>once|TRBJ2-1|TRBV15|TRBD2
TGTGCCACCAGCCCTTCGACTAGCGGGATCTACAATGAGCAGTTCTTC
CATSPSTSGIYNEQFF
>-|TRBJ2-1|TRBV6-5|TRBD1
TGTGCCAGCAGCCTTAGGACAGGGAACAATGAGCAGTTCTTC
CASSLRTGNNEQFF
>-|TRBJ2-7|TRBV6-5|TRBD2
TGTGCCAGCAGGCGACTAGCGGGGCCCTACGAGCAGTACTTC
CASRRLAGPYEQYF
>once|TRBJ1-5|TRBV7-2|-
TGTGCCAGCAGCGGTACAGGTCACAATCAGCCCCAGCATTTT
CASSGTGHNQPQHF
>-|TRBJ2-2|TRBV2|TRBD1
TGTGCCAGCACGGGATGGGACAGGGGGAAAGCCGGGGAGCTGTTTTTT
CASTGWDRGKAGELFF
>once|TRBJ1-6|TRBV14|-
TGTGCCAGCAGCCAAGGGACGGATAATTCACCCCTCCACTTT
CASSQGTDNSPLHF
>-|TRBJ2-7|TRBV27|TRBD2
TGTGCCAGCAGTTCCCCAGTCGCCGGGGGGTACGAGCAGTACTTC
CASSSPVAGGYEQYF
>-|TRBJ2-7|TRBV2|-
TGTGCCAGCAGTGATCCTGGGAGCTCCTACGAGCAGTACTTC
CASSDPGSSYEQYF
>-|TRBJ1-1|TRBV18|TRBD1
TGTGCCAGCTCACCCCTACAGGGGGTCACTGAAGCTTTCTTT
CASSPLQGVTEAFF
>-|TRBJ1-2|TRBV6-5|-
TGTGCCAGCAAACCACAGGAGTATGGGTATGGCTACACCTTC
CASKPQEYGYGYTF
>-|TRBJ2-5|TRBV4-3|TRBD1
TGCGCCAGCAGCCAGGGGGACAGGGGGACCTCCCAAGAGACCCAGTACTTC
CASSQGDRGTSQETQYF
>-|TRBJ2-7|TRBV6-1|-
TGTGCCAGCTGGAGTGCCTACGAGCAGTACTTC
CASWSAYEQYF
>-|TRBJ1-1|TRBV6-1|TRBD1
TGTGCCAGCAGTCGACAGGGGGCAAGGACTGAAGCTTTCTTT
CASSRQGARTEAFF
>-|TRBJ1-4|TRBV27|-
TGTGCCAGCAGTTTATCGCGACAACCTAGGGAAAAACTGTTTTTT
CASSLSRQPREKLFF
>-|TRBJ2-2|TRBV28|-
TGTGCCAGCAGTTTCCGCCAGGGTGGCACCGGGGAGCTGTTTTTT
CASSFRQGGTGELFF
>-|TRBJ2-3|TRBV19|-
TGTGCCAGTAGTATAGGACTAGTGGAGCCAGATACGCAGTATTTT
CASSIGLVEPDTQYF
>-|TRBJ1-1|TRBV5-1|TRBD1
TGCGCCAGCAGCGCAGGGGGAAACACTGAAGCTTTCTTT
CASSAGGNTEAFF
>-|TRBJ2-1|TRBV5-4|-
TGTGCCAGCAGCCCTCGGAGTAGCGGCTACGAGCAGTTCTTC
CASSPRSSGYEQFF
>-|TRBJ2-5|TRBV19|-
TGTGCCAGTAGTATAGAGGGTCGGGTCCCAGAGACCCAGTACTTC
CASSIEGRVPETQYF
>-|TRBJ1-1|TRBV5-6|-
TGTGCCAGCAGCTTAGGGGACATAAACACTGAAGCTTTCTTT
CASSLGDINTEAFF
>-|TRBJ1-1|TRBV6-5|TRBD1
TGTGCCAGCAGTTACAGGGACAGGGGTTCCGAAGCTTTCTTT
CASSYRDRGSEAFF
>-|TRBJ2-5|TRBV6-1|-
TGTGCCAGCAGTGCCCTATCCCATACCCAGTACTTC
CASSALSHTQYF